A selection of T cell receptor beta chains follows, all from one sample in a study of T cell responses to AZD1222 COVID-19 vaccine. Some clones are missing from TCRdb's copy, which holds only in-frame ones; the method was immunoSEQ multiplex PCR. The sample holds some 150,000 clones; around 88% are singletons and the top ten take around 2.1%. The specimen was peripheral blood, collected on day 0 of AZD1222 vaccination. Receptors originate from an adult in good health. The CDR3 runs from the conserved cysteine through the conserved F or W. Fields, in order: J gene, D gene, clone size, V gene, CDR3 DNA, CDR3 protein. The D gene is left open where the match is weak. Where a row states a size, it is once, few, many or the class of an expanded clone; other rows omit it.

j_gene: TRBJ2-7
d_gene: TRBD1
abundance: -
v_gene: TRBV5-8
CDR3nt: TGTGCCAGCAGCCCCGGACAGGGTGGGCGATGGAGCGAGCAGTACTTC
CDR3aa: CASSPGQGGRWSEQYF

j_gene: TRBJ2-7
d_gene: TRBD1
abundance: -
v_gene: TRBV29-1
CDR3nt: TGCAGCGTCTCGACAGGGGTAAACTACGAGCAGTACTTC
CDR3aa: CSVSTGVNYEQYF

j_gene: TRBJ1-1
d_gene: -
abundance: -
v_gene: TRBV7-2
CDR3nt: TGTGCCAGCAGCTTATTGACGGGGTCTGAAGCTTTCTTT
CDR3aa: CASSLLTGSEAFF

j_gene: TRBJ2-7
d_gene: -
abundance: few
v_gene: TRBV18
CDR3nt: TGTGCCAGCTCCAGCCTACCGGGATCCTACGAGCAGTACTTC
CDR3aa: CASSSLPGSYEQYF

j_gene: TRBJ1-2
d_gene: -
abundance: once
v_gene: TRBV28
CDR3nt: TGTGCCAGCAAAGATAGTCTTAACTATGGCTACACCTTC
CDR3aa: CASKDSLNYGYTF

j_gene: TRBJ2-3
d_gene: -
abundance: -
v_gene: TRBV30
CDR3nt: TGTGCCTGGAGTTGGGCCCGTAGCACAGATACGCAGTATTTT
CDR3aa: CAWSWARSTDTQYF

j_gene: TRBJ2-7
d_gene: TRBD1
abundance: -
v_gene: TRBV19
CDR3nt: TGTGCCAGTACCCCGACAGGGGGCTACGAGCAGTACTTC
CDR3aa: CASTPTGGYEQYF

j_gene: TRBJ1-6
d_gene: -
abundance: few
v_gene: TRBV5-5
CDR3nt: TGTGCCAGCAGTGCGAGATTCTCCTATAATTCACCCCTCCACTTT
CDR3aa: CASSARFSYNSPLHF

j_gene: TRBJ1-4
d_gene: -
abundance: -
v_gene: TRBV27
CDR3nt: TGTGCCAGCAGTTACGAGCTTAGCGGGGAAAAACTGTTTTTT
CDR3aa: CASSYELSGEKLFF

j_gene: TRBJ1-1
d_gene: -
abundance: -
v_gene: TRBV12-3/TRBV12-4
CDR3nt: TGTGCCAGCAGTTTAGGGGTGAACACTGAAGCTTTCTTT
CDR3aa: CASSLGVNTEAFF

j_gene: TRBJ1-3
d_gene: -
abundance: -
v_gene: TRBV6-5
CDR3nt: TGTGCCAGCAGGACAGGTTTCTCTGGAAACACCATATATTTT
CDR3aa: CASRTGFSGNTIYF

j_gene: TRBJ2-3
d_gene: -
abundance: few
v_gene: TRBV5-4
CDR3nt: TGTGCCAGCAGCCCCGCCGGGCCCCGGTCGGATACGCAGTATTTT
CDR3aa: CASSPAGPRSDTQYF

j_gene: TRBJ2-2
d_gene: -
abundance: -
v_gene: TRBV15
CDR3nt: TGTGCCACCAGCAGAGTGGGGTTGGGCTACGGGGAGCTGTTTTTT
CDR3aa: CATSRVGLGYGELFF

j_gene: TRBJ1-1
d_gene: -
abundance: -
v_gene: TRBV28
CDR3nt: TGTGCTTCCGGGACACAAGCTTTCTTT
CDR3aa: CASGTQAFF

j_gene: TRBJ1-2
d_gene: -
abundance: -
v_gene: TRBV24-1
CDR3nt: TGTGCCACCAGTGATTCCGGGGGCTACACCTTC
CDR3aa: CATSDSGGYTF

j_gene: TRBJ1-1
d_gene: TRBD1
abundance: -
v_gene: TRBV4-2
CDR3nt: TGTGCCAGCAGCCGAACAGGGGGCACTGAAGCTTTCTTT
CDR3aa: CASSRTGGTEAFF

j_gene: TRBJ2-1
d_gene: -
abundance: -
v_gene: TRBV7-9
CDR3nt: TGTGCCAGCAGCTTAGGGCGGGAATCGTACAATGAGCAGTTCTTC
CDR3aa: CASSLGRESYNEQFF

j_gene: TRBJ2-1
d_gene: -
abundance: -
v_gene: TRBV30
CDR3nt: TGTGCCTGGAGTGTACAAAGCAGAGGACGCAATGAGCAGTTCTTC
CDR3aa: CAWSVQSRGRNEQFF

j_gene: TRBJ2-5
d_gene: TRBD1
abundance: few
v_gene: TRBV19
CDR3nt: TGTGCCAGTAGTCTCTCCGGGACAGGGTGGACAGAGACCCAGTACTTC
CDR3aa: CASSLSGTGWTETQYF

j_gene: TRBJ2-7
d_gene: TRBD2
abundance: -
v_gene: TRBV30
CDR3nt: TGTGCCTGGCGACGCGGGGGACGTCCCTACGAGCAGTACTTC
CDR3aa: CAWRRGGRPYEQYF

j_gene: TRBJ2-1
d_gene: TRBD2
abundance: -
v_gene: TRBV6-2/TRBV6-3
CDR3nt: TGTGCCAGCAGTTACATCCTGATACCGGGACTAGCGGAATACAATGAGCAGTTCTTC
CDR3aa: CASSYILIPGLAEYNEQFF

j_gene: TRBJ2-7
d_gene: TRBD1
abundance: -
v_gene: TRBV27
CDR3nt: TGTGCCAGCAGCCGGTCGGGACAGGGCGTCTACGAGCAGTACTTC
CDR3aa: CASSRSGQGVYEQYF

j_gene: TRBJ2-7
d_gene: TRBD1
abundance: -
v_gene: TRBV2
CDR3nt: TGTGCCAGCAGCTTACGGGACAGGTACGAGCAGTACTTC
CDR3aa: CASSLRDRYEQYF

j_gene: TRBJ2-3
d_gene: TRBD1
abundance: -
v_gene: TRBV18
CDR3nt: TGTGCCAGCTCCCGGACAGGGCCCAGAGATACGCAGTATTTT
CDR3aa: CASSRTGPRDTQYF

j_gene: TRBJ1-4
d_gene: TRBD1
abundance: -
v_gene: TRBV28
CDR3nt: TGTGCCAGCTTAGGGGAGGACAGGGGAACTAATGAAAAACTGTTTTTT
CDR3aa: CASLGEDRGTNEKLFF

j_gene: TRBJ2-5
d_gene: TRBD2
abundance: -
v_gene: TRBV30
CDR3nt: TGTGCCTGGAGTTACGGGAGGGAGACCCAGTACTTC
CDR3aa: CAWSYGRETQYF

j_gene: TRBJ1-3
d_gene: -
abundance: -
v_gene: TRBV4-1
CDR3nt: TGCGCCAGCAGCCCGGATCTGCTCCCGGACATTCGCTCTGGAAACACCATATATTTT
CDR3aa: CASSPDLLPDIRSGNTIYF

j_gene: TRBJ1-5
d_gene: TRBD1
abundance: -
v_gene: TRBV19
CDR3nt: TGTGCCAGTAGTATAGCGGGACAGGGGTACCAGCCCCAGCATTTT
CDR3aa: CASSIAGQGYQPQHF

j_gene: TRBJ2-5
d_gene: TRBD2
abundance: -
v_gene: TRBV29-1
CDR3nt: TGCAGCGTTGATGGGGAAGGCGGGAGTGGTCTAGAGACCCAGTACTTC
CDR3aa: CSVDGEGGSGLETQYF

j_gene: TRBJ2-1
d_gene: -
abundance: -
v_gene: TRBV14
CDR3nt: TGTGCCAGCAGCCCGCGTACAAGCTCCTACAATGAGCAGTTCTTC
CDR3aa: CASSPRTSSYNEQFF

j_gene: TRBJ2-2
d_gene: -
abundance: -
v_gene: TRBV7-9
CDR3nt: TGTGCCAGCAGCTTAAAGGGCACCGGGGAGCTGTTTTTT
CDR3aa: CASSLKGTGELFF

j_gene: TRBJ1-1
d_gene: -
abundance: -
v_gene: TRBV5-1
CDR3nt: TGCGCCAGCGGGGTGGCCGGGGAGAACACTGAAGCTTTCTTT
CDR3aa: CASGVAGENTEAFF

j_gene: TRBJ1-4
d_gene: -
abundance: -
v_gene: TRBV2
CDR3nt: TGTGCCAGCAGTGAAGCGAGGGGTTTAGGTGGTGAAAAACTGTTTTTT
CDR3aa: CASSEARGLGGEKLFF

j_gene: TRBJ2-1
d_gene: -
abundance: -
v_gene: TRBV6-2/TRBV6-3
CDR3nt: TGTGCCAGCAGTTATTCATCCCCTACCTACAATGAGCAGTTCTTC
CDR3aa: CASSYSSPTYNEQFF

j_gene: TRBJ2-6
d_gene: -
abundance: -
v_gene: TRBV9
CDR3nt: TGTGCCAGCAGAACTAGACTAGCTGGGGCCAACGTCCTGACTTTC
CDR3aa: CASRTRLAGANVLTF

j_gene: TRBJ1-5
d_gene: TRBD1
abundance: -
v_gene: TRBV5-8
CDR3nt: TGTGCCAGCAGCTTGGCCTTGGACAGGGGCAATCAGCCCCAGCATTTT
CDR3aa: CASSLALDRGNQPQHF

j_gene: TRBJ1-1
d_gene: -
abundance: -
v_gene: TRBV11-2
CDR3nt: TGTGCCAGCAGCGGGGGATTTATAGCTTTCTTT
CDR3aa: CASSGGFIAFF

j_gene: TRBJ2-1
d_gene: -
abundance: -
v_gene: TRBV6-2/TRBV6-3
CDR3nt: TGTGCCAGCAGTTATGCGACCGTCTACAATGAGCAGTTCTTC
CDR3aa: CASSYATVYNEQFF

j_gene: TRBJ1-1
d_gene: -
abundance: -
v_gene: TRBV19
CDR3nt: TGTGCCAGTAGTGGCCTGGGGGGGAACACTGAAGCTTTCTTT
CDR3aa: CASSGLGGNTEAFF

j_gene: TRBJ1-1
d_gene: -
abundance: -
v_gene: TRBV5-8
CDR3nt: TGTGCCAGCAGCTTTGGGCCGGACACTGAAGCTTTCTTT
CDR3aa: CASSFGPDTEAFF

j_gene: TRBJ1-6
d_gene: -
abundance: -
v_gene: TRBV28
CDR3nt: TGTGCCAGCAGTTTTTGGAGCTCCTATAATTCACCCCTCCACTTT
CDR3aa: CASSFWSSYNSPLHF

j_gene: TRBJ2-3
d_gene: TRBD1
abundance: -
v_gene: TRBV19
CDR3nt: TGTGCCAGTAGTAGGGACAGGGGGCCCGCAGATACGCAGTATTTT
CDR3aa: CASSRDRGPADTQYF

j_gene: TRBJ2-7
d_gene: TRBD1
abundance: -
v_gene: TRBV7-8
CDR3nt: TGTGCCAGCAGCACGGGACAGGGTCTCTACGAGCAGTACTTC
CDR3aa: CASSTGQGLYEQYF

j_gene: TRBJ2-7
d_gene: -
abundance: once
v_gene: TRBV4-2
CDR3nt: TGTGCCAGCAGCCCGCTTCACGGGACCTCTTACGAGCAGTACTTC
CDR3aa: CASSPLHGTSYEQYF

j_gene: TRBJ2-7
d_gene: TRBD2
abundance: -
v_gene: TRBV6-2/TRBV6-3
CDR3nt: TGTGCCAGCAGTAACCTCGGGGGAGCGGGGCTGTACGAGCAGTACTTC
CDR3aa: CASSNLGGAGLYEQYF

j_gene: TRBJ2-3
d_gene: TRBD1
abundance: -
v_gene: TRBV4-1
CDR3nt: TGCGCCAGCAGCCAAGATGCAGGGGGCAGGACCGCGCAGTATTTT
CDR3aa: CASSQDAGGRTAQYF

j_gene: TRBJ1-1
d_gene: TRBD1
abundance: -
v_gene: TRBV19
CDR3nt: TGTGCCAGTAGAGAACCGGGACAGGGGAACACTGAAGCTTTCTTT
CDR3aa: CASREPGQGNTEAFF

j_gene: TRBJ1-1
d_gene: -
abundance: -
v_gene: TRBV6-5
CDR3nt: TGTGCCAGCATAGAGAACAGTCCGTTGAACACTGAAGCTTTCTTT
CDR3aa: CASIENSPLNTEAFF

j_gene: TRBJ2-2
d_gene: TRBD2
abundance: few
v_gene: TRBV30
CDR3nt: TGTGCCTGGAGTGGCGGGGGGGCGGACACCGGGGAGCTGTTTTTT
CDR3aa: CAWSGGGADTGELFF

j_gene: TRBJ2-2
d_gene: -
abundance: -
v_gene: TRBV9
CDR3nt: TGTGCCAGCAGCGTAACAATCACCGGGGAGCTGTTTTTT
CDR3aa: CASSVTITGELFF

j_gene: TRBJ1-1
d_gene: -
abundance: -
v_gene: TRBV2
CDR3nt: TGTGCCAGCAGTTATAGCATGAACACTGAAGCTTTCTTT
CDR3aa: CASSYSMNTEAFF

j_gene: TRBJ2-1
d_gene: -
abundance: -
v_gene: TRBV7-8
CDR3nt: TGTGCCAGCAGCCCCTTACCGCCGGAGCAGTTCTTC
CDR3aa: CASSPLPPEQFF

j_gene: TRBJ1-5
d_gene: -
abundance: -
v_gene: TRBV30
CDR3nt: TGTGCCTGGAGTGTATCCGGACGGTTCAATCAGCCCCAGCATTTT
CDR3aa: CAWSVSGRFNQPQHF

j_gene: TRBJ2-1
d_gene: TRBD2
abundance: -
v_gene: TRBV11-3
CDR3nt: TGTGCCAGCAGCTTGGGGACTAGGGGAGAGGCCGATGAGCAGTTCTTC
CDR3aa: CASSLGTRGEADEQFF